Sequencing of this TCR beta chain was carried out in a study of blood T cell repertoires in COVID-19. Across the whole study: Acute and convalescent COVID-19 specimens originated in the United States, Italy and Spain.

Sequencing was performed with immunoSEQ multiplex PCR; in TCRdb, only in-frame clones are kept and a portion is missing. The sample includes more than 150,000 clones, roughly 83% of them seen just once. The sequence came from a man aged 18 to 30 with active or convalescent COVID-19. Sequencing was carried out using peripheral blood.

The DNA of the CDR3 is TGTGCCAGCAGCTTAGGACTAGCGGGAGATGAGCAGTTCTTC. Translating it yields CASSLGLAGDEQFF. J is TRBJ2-1 and V is TRBV7-2; TRBD2 matches at 12 bases. The CDR3 is made up of 14 amino acids. V was clipped by 1 base and J by 8 bases; unmatched bases: 0. In germline, CDR1 is SGHTA, CDR2 FQGNSA. Based on the CDR3 plus reference TRBV7-2 and TRBJ2-1, the full variable domain is GAGVSQSPSNKVTEKGKDVELRCDPISGHTALYWYRQSLGQGLEFLIYFQGNSAPDKSGLPSDRFSAERTGGSVSTLTIQRTQQEDSAVYLCASSLGLAGDEQFFGPGTRLTVL.